The clone carrying this TCR beta chain showed up just once. Its antigen remains unidentified. A second PCR, run for roughly 7 to 12 cycles, used a sample-barcoded 5' primer plus a J-beta primer mix. TCRdb called the 5' RACE reads again in MiXCR, with one record for every CDR3 protein. Here the sample spans under 750,000 distinct CDR3 sequences, 47% being singletons. CDR3 length: 14 residues. The germline V gene has CDR1 MNHEY and CDR2 SMNVEV (reference sequence). The data were taken from a study of blood T cells in healthy people across ages. Study conclusions and caveats: The CMV status of each donor remained undetermined, and this could have confounded shifts in expanded clonotypes.

The clonotype comes from an elderly man in good health. The sequencing input was blood. The chain combines TRBV27 with TRBJ2-7; D perhaps matches TRBD2 (5 bases). The J call may be in error: the DNA end matches TRBJ2-5 better. DNA of the CDR3: TGTGCCAGCAGTTTTCGGGCGGGTAAAGAGACCCAGTACTTC. This encodes CASSFRAGKETQYF.